The text below deals with one T cell receptor beta chain. Its antigen is unknown. The V gene's germline CDR1 is DFQATT and CDR2 SNEGSKA (reference sequence). The CDR3 consists of 11 residues. Trimming pared 1 base from V and 6 bases from J, leaving 5 bases between. Sorting that relied on CD45RO/CCR7/CD25/CD127/CD95/CD27 yielded CD4+ naive, central memory, regulatory and stem cell-like memory cells. Each sorted population was over 98% pure. The data belong to a study of beta chain features in type 1 diabetes. Study-wide findings and caveats: In every one of the four CD4+ subsets, TCRB CDR3s were moderately but significantly shorter in Type 1 diabetes patients.

Sequencing targeted expressed TCRB transcripts, as all isolated RNA had been reverse transcribed. Some clones are missing from TCRdb's copy, which holds only in-frame ones; the method was immunoSEQ multiplex PCR. Among roughly 400,000 clones listed, about 14% were seen once. The TCR comes from a woman between 18 and 29 years old in good health. The chain has TRBV20-1 and TRBJ2-3; maybe TRBD2 (5 bases). The sample comprised naive CD4+ T cells from blood. The CDR3 sequence: CSARGRDTQYF. The CDR3 DNA reads as TGCAGTGCTAGAGGGAGGGATACGCAGTATTTT.